Listed here is a single T cell receptor beta chain. Its antigen is still unknown. Reverse transcribed after extraction, RNA yielded cDNA as the sequencing template. Data came from immunoSEQ multiplex PCR; TCRdb stores just in-frame clones and leaves some out. The sample has approximately 180,000 clones, over 55% seen once; the top ten hold about 1.7%. The data were taken from a study of CD8+ T cells in alopecia areata. Study at large: Patients in the treated group were given tofacitinib by mouth, 5 to 10 mg twice a day. General study findings and limits: Researchers report lesional scalp, most notably alopecia totalis/universalis, outstripped normal scalp in clonality.

Germline CDR1 is SGHVS and CDR2 is FNYEAQ. V dropped 2 bases and J dropped 1 base, with 9 bases sitting between them. The CDR3 loop spans 14 amino acids. V and J are TRBV7-6 and TRBJ2-7; D is ambiguous. This receptor was identified in a human donor with alopecia areata. The material sequenced was CD4+ T cells sorted from blood, taken at week 0. For the CDR3, the DNA is TGTGCCAGCAGCTTAAGATCAAATTCCTACGAGCAGTACTTC. It is translated as CASSLRSNSYEQYF.